The source of this TCR beta chain is a study of post-analysis software for immune sequencing data. Across the whole study: Included among the disease courses, which were recorded for the cohort, were relapsing-remitting, secondary progressive and progressive-relapsing multiple sclerosis.

Unique molecular identifiers were carried by the TCR beta cDNA libraries. When 1 to 10 million T cells were used, they gave approximately 450,000 cDNA molecules. MiXCR, run by TCRdb on the PCR reads, gives a single entry per CDR3 protein. This table has roughly 600,000 distinct CDR3 sequences, roughly two fifths appearing once. As for this clonotype: The target antigen is unknown. A read error may account for a junction end that differs from germline.

The study, taken as a whole, reports: Strong co-clustering by F measure was seen for same-batch samples. For normalized Chao1 diversity, multiple sclerosis patients scored significantly lower than controls did.

The TCR sequence derives from a girl aged 5 to 17 with multiple sclerosis. Sequenced material: blood.

The CDR3 region has the DNA TGTGCCAGCCGCGGGACAGCCCGCTCCTACGGGCAGTACTTC. Translation: CASRGTARSYGQYF. This sequence joins TRBV27 and TRBJ2-7, with D tentatively TRBD1 (7 bases). Germline V lookup: CDR1 MNHEY, CDR2 SMNVEV (reference sequence). This CDR3 is built from 14 residues.